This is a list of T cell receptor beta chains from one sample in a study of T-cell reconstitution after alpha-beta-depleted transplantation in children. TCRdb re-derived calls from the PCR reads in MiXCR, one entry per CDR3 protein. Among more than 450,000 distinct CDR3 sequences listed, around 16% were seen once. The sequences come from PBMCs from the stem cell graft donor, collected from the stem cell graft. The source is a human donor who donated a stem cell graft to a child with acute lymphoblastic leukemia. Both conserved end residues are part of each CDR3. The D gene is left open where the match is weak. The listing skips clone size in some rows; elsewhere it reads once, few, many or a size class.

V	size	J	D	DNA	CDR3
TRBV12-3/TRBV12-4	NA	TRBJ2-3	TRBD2	TGTGCCAGCAGTTTAAAGATTAGCGGGAGTTATACAGATACGCAGTATTTT	CASSLKISGSYTDTQYF
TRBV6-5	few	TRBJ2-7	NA	TGTGCCAGCAGTTACCAGGCAGAGCAGTACTTC	CASSYQAEQYF
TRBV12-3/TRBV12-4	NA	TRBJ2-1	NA	TGTGCCAGCAGTTTCTCTGAGATCGAGCAGTTCTTC	CASSFSEIEQFF
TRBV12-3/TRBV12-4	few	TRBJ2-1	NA	TGTGCCACCAGTGAGAGCTCCTACAATGAGCAGTTCTTC	CATSESSYNEQFF
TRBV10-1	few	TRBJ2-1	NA	TGCGCCAGCAGTGACGGTACGGTCTACTACAATGAGCAGTTCTTC	CASSDGTVYYNEQFF
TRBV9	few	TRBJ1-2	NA	TGTGCCAGCAGCACTGCGGGGGCAGACTATGGCTACACCTTC	CASSTAGADYGYTF
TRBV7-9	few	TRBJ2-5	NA	TGTGCCAGCAGCCTTCCCAGGCCCAGGCCCGATAAGACCCAGTACTTC	CASSLPRPRPDKTQYF
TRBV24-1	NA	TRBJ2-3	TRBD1	TGTGCCACCAGTGATTGGACAGGGAGAGATACGCAGTATTTT	CATSDWTGRDTQYF
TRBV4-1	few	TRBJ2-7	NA	TGCGCCAGCAGCCAAGGAGGGGGGAACGAGCAGTACTTC	CASSQGGGNEQYF
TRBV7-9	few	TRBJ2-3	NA	TGTGCCAGCAGCTTACGCCATAGTGGGGATACGCAGTATTTT	CASSLRHSGDTQYF
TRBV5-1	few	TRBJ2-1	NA	TGCGCCAGCACCCTGACTATAGCTTTAGGCAATGAGCAGTTCTTC	CASTLTIALGNEQFF
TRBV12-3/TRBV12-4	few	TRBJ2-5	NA	TGTGCCAGCAGTTCGCTAGCACGGGGAGAGACCCAGTACTTC	CASSSLARGETQYF
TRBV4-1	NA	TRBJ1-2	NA	TGCGCCAGCAGCCAAGAGCCCAGGGGCGCCCACTATGGCTACACCTTC	CASSQEPRGAHYGYTF
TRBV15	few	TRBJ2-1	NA	TGTGCCACCAGCCCCAACAGGGTGAGGCAGTTCTTC	CATSPNRVRQFF
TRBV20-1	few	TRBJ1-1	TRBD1	TGCAGTGCTAGGCCACCGACAGGGAGCACTGAAGCTTTCTTT	CSARPPTGSTEAFF
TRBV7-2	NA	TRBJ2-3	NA	TGTGCCAGCAAACCACCCCTGCGCACAGATACGCAGTATTTT	CASKPPLRTDTQYF
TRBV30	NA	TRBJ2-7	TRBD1	TGTGCCTGGAGTCCACGCCTGAGACAGGGCTACGAGCAGTACTTC	CAWSPRLRQGYEQYF
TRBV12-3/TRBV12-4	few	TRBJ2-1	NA	TGTGCCAGCAGGCGTAGTGAGACGGACCCAACCTACAATGAGCAGTTCTTC	CASRRSETDPTYNEQFF
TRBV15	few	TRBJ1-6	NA	TGTGCCACCAGCGGATCAGGGTCATCTCTCCACTTT	CATSGSGSSLHF
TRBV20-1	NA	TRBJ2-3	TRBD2	TGCAGTGCTAGAGATCTGAGTAGCGGGAGTCCCCCAGATACGCAGTATTTT	CSARDLSSGSPPDTQYF
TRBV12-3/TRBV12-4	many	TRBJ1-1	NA	TGTGCCAGCAGCTACCGGGACTTTGAAGCTTTCTTT	CASSYRDFEAFF
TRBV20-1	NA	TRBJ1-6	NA	TGCAGTGCTAGAGATGCCCCCGACAGGAGGACGGGTTCACCCCTCCACTTT	CSARDAPDRRTGSPLHF
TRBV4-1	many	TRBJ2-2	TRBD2	TGCGCCAGCAGCCCTCCTAGCGGGCGGAACACCGGGGAGCTGTTTTTT	CASSPPSGRNTGELFF
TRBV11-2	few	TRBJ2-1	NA	TGTGCCAGCAGCTTAGATACGGAAGTGGCCTACAATGAGCAGTTCTTC	CASSLDTEVAYNEQFF
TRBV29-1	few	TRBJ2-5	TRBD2	TGCAGCGTTGACGGGTGGTGGGACTATCAGTACTTC	CSVDGWWDYQYF
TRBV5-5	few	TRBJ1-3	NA	TGTGCCAGCAGCTTTTATTTACAGGGTATCTCTGGAAACACCATATATTTT	CASSFYLQGISGNTIYF
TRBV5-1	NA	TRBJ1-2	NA	TGCGCCAGCAGCTTGCGGTACAGAACAACCTATGGCTACACCTTC	CASSLRYRTTYGYTF
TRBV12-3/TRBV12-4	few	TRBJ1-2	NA	TGTGCCAGCAGTTTCCCCGGGGCCGCCTATGGCTACACCTTC	CASSFPGAAYGYTF
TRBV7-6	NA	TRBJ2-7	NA	TGTGCCAGCAGCTTAGATGGGGAGTTGGGCGAGCAGTACTTC	CASSLDGELGEQYF
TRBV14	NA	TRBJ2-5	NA	TGTGCCAGCAGGGGCGACGGCTCCGTGGAGACCCAGTACTTC	CASRGDGSVETQYF
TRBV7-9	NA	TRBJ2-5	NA	TGTGCCAGCAGCTACGGCTCGGCCCAGTACTTC	CASSYGSAQYF
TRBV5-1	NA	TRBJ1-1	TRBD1	TGCGCCAGCAGCCCATGGACAGGGCTGAACACTGAAGCTTTCTTT	CASSPWTGLNTEAFF
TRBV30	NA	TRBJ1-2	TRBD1	TGTGCCTGGCTGACAGGGGTGCATGGCTACACCTTC	CAWLTGVHGYTF
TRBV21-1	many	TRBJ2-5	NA	TGTGCCAGCAGCAAATCTCGGCAGCCTCACCAAGAGACCCAGTACTTC	CASSKSRQPHQETQYF
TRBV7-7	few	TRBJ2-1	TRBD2	TGTGCCAGCAGCACGGGACTAGCGGGAACCGAGCAGTTCTTC	CASSTGLAGTEQFF
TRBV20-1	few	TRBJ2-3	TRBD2	TGCAGTGCTAGTGGGGTACTAGCGGGGAACACAGATACGCAGTATTTT	CSASGVLAGNTDTQYF
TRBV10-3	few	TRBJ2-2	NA	TGTGCCATCAGGGGGGCCCAAGGCGGGGAGCTGTTTTTT	CAIRGAQGGELFF
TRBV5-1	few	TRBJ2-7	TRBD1	TGCGCCAGCAGCTTAGGACAGGGGTTCGAGCAGTACTTC	CASSLGQGFEQYF
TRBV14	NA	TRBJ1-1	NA	TGTGCCAGCAGCCAAGTCCCAGGAATGAACACTGAAGCTTTCTTT	CASSQVPGMNTEAFF
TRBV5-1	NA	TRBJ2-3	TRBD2	TGCGCCAGCAGCTGGGAGGGATTAAGCACAGATACGCAGTATTTT	CASSWEGLSTDTQYF
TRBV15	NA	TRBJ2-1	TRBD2	TGTGCCACCAGCAGAGATCTGCTGACTAGCGGCTTTTCCAATGAGCAGTTCTTC	CATSRDLLTSGFSNEQFF
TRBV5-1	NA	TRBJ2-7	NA	TGCGCCAGCAGCTACCGGGGAGTCTCCTACGAGCAGTACTTC	CASSYRGVSYEQYF